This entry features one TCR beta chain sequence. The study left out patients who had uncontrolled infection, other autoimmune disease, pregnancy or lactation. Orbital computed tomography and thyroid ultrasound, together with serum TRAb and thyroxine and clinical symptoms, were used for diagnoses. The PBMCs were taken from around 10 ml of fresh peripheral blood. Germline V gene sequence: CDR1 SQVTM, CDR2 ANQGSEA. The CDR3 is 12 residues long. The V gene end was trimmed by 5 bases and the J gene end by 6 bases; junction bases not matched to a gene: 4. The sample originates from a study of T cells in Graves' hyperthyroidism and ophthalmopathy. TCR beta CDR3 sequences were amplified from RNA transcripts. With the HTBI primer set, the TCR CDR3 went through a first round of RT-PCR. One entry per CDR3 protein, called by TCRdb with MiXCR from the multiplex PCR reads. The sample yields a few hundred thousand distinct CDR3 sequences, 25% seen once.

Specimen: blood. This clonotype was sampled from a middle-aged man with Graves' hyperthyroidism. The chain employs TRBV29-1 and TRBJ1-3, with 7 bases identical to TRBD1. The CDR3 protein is CSVWDSLNTIYF. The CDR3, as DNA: TGCAGCGTTTGGGACAGCTTAAACACCATATATTTT.